The rows below give T cell receptor beta chains drawn from one sample of a study of blood T cell repertoires in COVID-19. TCRdb keeps only in-frame clones here, not all; method: immunoSEQ multiplex PCR. The table has some 170,000 clones, just under 90% seen once. The sequenced sample consisted of peripheral blood. These receptors were taken from a woman in her seventies with COVID-19, enrolled during active disease. Both conserved end residues are part of each CDR3.

V gene: TRBV4-1; J gene: TRBJ2-2; CDR3 protein: CASRSGREDTGELFF
V gene: TRBV18; J gene: TRBJ2-1; CDR3 protein: CASSLGLAGVDEQFF
V gene: TRBV19; J gene: TRBJ1-1; CDR3 protein: CAIRFYGEAFF
V gene: TRBV11-3; J gene: TRBJ2-2; CDR3 protein: CASSLSENTGELFF
V gene: TRBV6-6; J gene: TRBJ2-7; CDR3 protein: CASSHQYEQYF
V gene: TRBV4-2; J gene: TRBJ1-2; CDR3 protein: CASSQDPAGLDYGYTF
V gene: TRBV23-1; J gene: TRBJ1-1; CDR3 protein: CASSQSPPTCTVEAFF
V gene: TRBV10-3; J gene: TRBJ1-4; CDR3 protein: CAISATDRTSTNEKLFF
V gene: TRBV13; J gene: TRBJ2-1; CDR3 protein: CASSLIGDEQFF
V gene: TRBV6-6; J gene: TRBJ1-2; CDR3 protein: CASSYEGTGYGYTF
V gene: TRBV5-6; J gene: TRBJ2-4; CDR3 protein: CASSRDRGKNIQYF
V gene: TRBV5-6; J gene: TRBJ2-4; CDR3 protein: CASLLLRGADNIQYF
V gene: TRBV7-3; J gene: TRBJ1-2; CDR3 protein: CASSPQTGTGYGYTF
V gene: TRBV3-1/TRBV3-2; J gene: TRBJ2-1; CDR3 protein: CASSRGQGVHNEQFF
V gene: TRBV13; J gene: TRBJ2-1; CDR3 protein: CASSSSDRDYNEQFF
V gene: TRBV9; J gene: TRBJ2-5; CDR3 protein: CASSVGRGQETQYF
V gene: TRBV14; J gene: TRBJ2-1; CDR3 protein: CASSQDWASSYNEQFF
V gene: TRBV3-1/TRBV3-2; J gene: TRBJ1-2; CDR3 protein: CASSQARGGYTF
V gene: TRBV7-3; J gene: TRBJ2-1; CDR3 protein: CASSLTSGRGSSYNEQFF
V gene: TRBV28; J gene: TRBJ1-5; CDR3 protein: CASSQTGVNQPQHF
V gene: TRBV3-1/TRBV3-2; J gene: TRBJ1-4; CDR3 protein: CASSPTVTHEKLFF
V gene: TRBV6-8; J gene: TRBJ1-1; CDR3 protein: CASSYLGGGRNTEAFF
V gene: TRBV7-8; J gene: TRBJ1-6; CDR3 protein: CASSALQGSFSPLHF
V gene: TRBV6-2/TRBV6-3; J gene: TRBJ2-5; CDR3 protein: CASSRSSETQYF
V gene: TRBV7-8; J gene: TRBJ1-1; CDR3 protein: CASSLELRNTEAFF
V gene: TRBV10-3; J gene: TRBJ2-1; CDR3 protein: CAITDTGTVSNEQFF
V gene: TRBV18; J gene: TRBJ1-2; CDR3 protein: CASSPTDRDGYTF
V gene: TRBV7-2; J gene: TRBJ2-4; CDR3 protein: CASSLAHKNIQYF
V gene: TRBV5-5; J gene: TRBJ2-5; CDR3 protein: CASSRLTDPWETQYF
V gene: TRBV27; J gene: TRBJ2-7; CDR3 protein: CASSSGLGEQYF
V gene: TRBV5-1; J gene: TRBJ2-7; CDR3 protein: CASSLGSAYEQYF